Below are 25 T cell receptor beta chains sequenced from a single sample in a study of shared clonotypes between healthy human individuals. Naive-designated CD8 cells lacked CD45RO, were positively enriched for CCR7, and omitted terminally differentiated effector memory CD45RA+ cells. TCRdb's table, derived via immunoSEQ multiplex PCR, lists solely in-frame clones and lacks some. This repertoire shows about 600,000 clones, around 95% found once; its top ten account for 0.11%. Sequencing was done on a sample of naive CD8+ T cells sorted from blood. All receptors derive from a woman in her 30s in good health.

The chain has TRBV5-6 and TRBJ2-7; D gene unclear. Germline assignment: CDR1 SGHDT and CDR2 YYEEEE. Trimming left V 4 bases short and J 2 bases short, with 13 bases between. The CDR3 is 14 amino acids. In DNA, the CDR3 is TGTGCCAGCAGCCAAGACCCCATGGCCTACGAGCAGTACTTC. This gives the protein CASSQDPMAYEQYF.

This chain links TRBV27 with TRBJ1-1; D ambiguous. CDR1 is MNHEY and CDR2 is SMNVEV in the germline V gene (reference sequence). V shed 7 bases and J shed 4 bases, with 16 bases lying between them. This CDR3 has 14 residues. CDR3 coding DNA: TGTGCCAGCACCCCTCCCGGGGTGAGCACTGAAGCTTTCTTT. Its protein is CASTPPGVSTEAFF.

The chain carries TRBV7-6 and TRBJ2-1; D is perhaps TRBD2 (6 bases). V was cut by 0 bases and J by 0 bases, with 12 bases left in between. Germline CDR1 is SGHVS and CDR2 is FNYEAQ. This CDR3 comprises 17 residues. CDR3 sequence reads: CASSLALGGSSYNEQFF. CDR3 nucleotides: TGTGCCAGCAGCTTAGCCCTTGGGGGGAGCTCCTACAATGAGCAGTTCTTC.

The chain has TRBV5-6 and TRBJ2-3; D is tentatively TRBD1 or TRBD2 (5 bases each). Per the germline V gene, CDR1 is SGHDT and CDR2 is YYEEEE. The CDR3 consists of 16 residues. The V gene lost 2 bases and the J gene lost 2 bases, with 15 bases spanning the gap. This chain's CDR3 is CASSFLGEKVTDTQYF. The DNA for the CDR3 is TGTGCCAGCAGCTTTCTGGGGGAGAAAGTCACAGATACGCAGTATTTT. Combining the CDR3 with reference TRBV5-6 and TRBJ2-3 gives the whole variable domain DAGVTQSPTHLIKTRGQQVTLRCSPKSGHDTVSWYQQALGQGPQFIFQYYEEEERQRGNFPDRFSGHQFPNYSSELNVNALLLGDSALYLCASSFLGEKVTDTQYFGPGTRLTVL.

The genes are TRBV10-3 and TRBJ2-1; D may be TRBD2 (7 bases). Germline CDR1 ENHRY, CDR2 SYGVKD. The CDR3 loop spans 15 amino acids. Between the trimmed V and J ends, which lost 2 bases and 9 bases, there was a span of 17 bases. The CDR3 here is CAISETGTGGSEQFF. CDR3 sequence (DNA): TGTGCCATCAGTGAGACAGGGACGGGGGGCAGTGAGCAGTTCTTC.

The rearrangement uses TRBV6-1 and TRBJ2-5, with 8 bases fitting TRBD2. The CDR3 has 17 residues. The junction had 11 bases not matched to a gene; V was cut back by 0 bases and J by 5 bases. From germline, CDR1 is MNHNS and CDR2 SASEGT. The CDR3 here is CASSEALADLSGETQYF. Written as DNA, the CDR3 is TGTGCCAGCAGTGAAGCACTAGCGGACCTATCGGGGGAGACCCAGTACTTC.

The genes are TRBV5-1 and TRBJ2-7, with D possibly being TRBD1 (5 bases). V lost 0 bases and J 4 bases, leaving 11 bases between the germline ends. Germline V gives CDR1 SGHRS, CDR2 YFSETQ. The CDR3 consists of 14 residues. CDR3 sequence: CASSLGQPVYEQYF. CDR3 in DNA: TGCGCCAGCAGCTTGGGACAGCCGGTTTACGAGCAGTACTTC.

The chain combines TRBV13 with TRBJ2-3, with a possible D match to TRBD2 (6 bases). This CDR3 has 15 residues. Germline assignment: CDR1 PRHDT and CDR2 FYEKMQ (reference sequence). Trimming removed 2 bases from V and 2 bases from J, with 11 bases in between. CDR3 coding DNA: TGTGCCAGCAGCTTACGACTAGAGTTCACAGATACGCAGTATTTT. Translation gives CASSLRLEFTDTQYF.

The genes are TRBV19 and TRBJ1-1; D possibly corresponds to TRBD1 (6 bases). V was clipped by 5 bases and J by 4 bases, with 14 bases between them. Per the germline V gene, CDR1 is LNHDA and CDR2 is SQIVND (reference sequence). There are 14 residues in the CDR3. The CDR3 loop is CASSWGGLGTEAFF. The DNA for the CDR3 is TGTGCCAGTAGTTGGGGGGGGCTTGGCACTGAAGCTTTCTTT.

The chain is built from TRBV5-1 and TRBJ2-7, with 14 nucleotides matching TRBD2. This CDR3 comprises 17 residues. Germline V CDR1 and CDR2: SGHRS, YFSETQ. V lost 4 bases and J lost 5; bases outside the gene matches: 11. CDR3 DNA: TGCGCCAGCAGCCAGGGACTAGCGGGAGTCATTACCCACGAGCAGTACTTC. It encodes CASSQGLAGVITHEQYF. Complete variable domain (other parts from reference TRBV5-1 and TRBJ2-7): KAGVTQTPRYLIKTRGQQVTLSCSPISGHRSVSWYQQTPGQGLQFLFEYFSETQRNKGNFPGRFSGRQFSNSRSEMNVSTLELGDSALYLCASSQGLAGVITHEQYFGPGTRLTVT.

V and J are TRBV5-4 and TRBJ2-1, with TRBD2 matching 8 bases. The trim removed 4 bases at V and 8 bases at J, leaving 8 bases unmatched. CDR3 size: 14 residues. Looked up from germline, CDR1 is SGHNT and CDR2 is YYREEE (reference sequence). CDR3 sequence (DNA): TGTGCCAGCAGCGTTGACTTAGCGGGATATGAGCAGTTCTTC. It specifies CASSVDLAGYEQFF.

The V gene is TRBV5-4, the J gene TRBJ2-7, with TRBD1 as a possible D gene (5 bases). Trimming removed 2 bases from V and 0 bases from J, with 9 bases in between. CDR1 is SGHNT and CDR2 is YYREEE in the germline V gene (reference sequence). The CDR3 is 14 residues long. Here the CDR3 DNA reads TGTGCCAGCAGCTTAACTGACAGCTCCTACGAGCAGTACTTC. Encoded protein: CASSLTDSSYEQYF.

The chain recombines TRBV14 with TRBJ2-1, with 9 bases fitting TRBD2. The germline V gene encodes CDR1 SGHDN and CDR2 FVKESK. This CDR3 comprises 12 residues. J lost 10 bases, V lost 10 bases, and 8 bases had no gene match. Here the CDR3 DNA reads TGTGCCACTCTAGCGGGATCTCGGGAGCAGTTCTTC. Its translation: CATLAGSREQFF.

This chain uses TRBV16 with TRBJ1-1, with a tentative D call TRBD1 (6 bases). The CDR3 is made up of 15 amino acids. Germline lookup yields CDR1 KGHSY and CDR2 FQNENV. Trimming took 2 bases from V and 1 from J, leaving 11 bases between them. The CDR3 spells CASSQMTGKNTEAFF. As DNA, the CDR3 is TGTGCCAGCAGCCAAATGACAGGAAAGAACACTGAAGCTTTCTTT.

This sequence joins TRBV5-1 and TRBJ2-1, with 14 positions matching TRBD2. CDR1 and CDR2 (germline): SGHRS, YFSETQ. The CDR3 is 19 amino acids. V dropped 0 bases and J dropped 4; count of bases not matched to a gene: 9. The CDR3 sequence is CASSLADVGLAGAYNEQFF. The CDR3 nucleotides read TGCGCCAGCAGCTTGGCCGACGTGGGACTAGCGGGAGCTTACAATGAGCAGTTCTTC.

The chain couples TRBV15 to TRBJ2-7, with 7 positions matching TRBD1. CDR1 and CDR2 (germline): LNHNV, YYDKDF (reference sequence). Trimming cost V 4 bases and J 7 bases; bases outside gene matches: 16. The CDR3 spans 16 residues. For the CDR3, the DNA is TGTGCCACCAGCACAATTACCGGGACAGCGGCCTTTGAGCAGTACTTC. This translates into CATSTITGTAAFEQYF.

The chain joins TRBV11-2 to TRBJ2-7; D gene uncertain. The germline V gene encodes CDR1 SGHAT and CDR2 FQNNGV. V was trimmed by 0 bases and J by 2 bases, leaving 14 bases between them. This CDR3 spans 16 amino acids. The CDR3 spells CASSLEPGGKTYEQYF. Written as DNA, the CDR3 is TGTGCCAGCAGCTTAGAACCAGGCGGAAAGACCTACGAGCAGTACTTC.

This rearrangement joins TRBV20-1 to TRBJ2-7; no definite D call. CDR1 DFQATT and CDR2 SNEGSKA come from the germline V gene (reference sequence). The V and J ends lost 6 bases and 9 bases respectively, with 9 bases between them. CDR3 length: 9 residues. In nucleotides, the CDR3 is TGCAGTGCCCCGTTTGGGCAGTACTTC. It encodes CSAPFGQYF.

CDR3 nucleotide sequence: TGTGCCAGCAGCTTACTGCGCGGGAGCTCCTACAATGAGCAGTTCTTC. It translates to CASSLLRGSSYNEQFF. V is TRBV7-9 and J is TRBJ2-1, with 7 nucleotides matching TRBD2. This CDR3 is built from 16 residues. Germline V gene sequence: CDR1 SEHNR, CDR2 FQNEAQ (reference sequence). Germline trimming cut 2 bases from V and 0 bases from J; bases unmatched to any gene: 4.

J is TRBJ2-7 and V is TRBV28; no clear D gene. The germline V gene has CDR1 MDHEN and CDR2 SYDVKM. CDR3 size: 15 residues. The germline V and J ends were trimmed by 4 bases and 2 bases, with 15 bases remaining between them. The CDR3 sequence: CASSYDSSPAYEQYF. CDR3 nucleotide sequence: TGTGCCAGCAGTTACGACTCCTCACCAGCCTACGAGCAGTACTTC. The full variable domain, completed using reference TRBV28 and TRBJ2-7, is DVKVTQSSRYLVKRTGEKVFLECVQDMDHENMFWYRQDPGLGLRLIYFSYDVKMKEKGDIPEGYSVSREKKERFSLILESASTNQTSMYLCASSYDSSPAYEQYFGPGTRLTVT.

The chain has TRBV2 and TRBJ2-1; D tentatively reads TRBD1 or TRBD2 (5 bases each). V was trimmed by 7 bases and J by 8 bases, leaving 9 bases between them. There are 11 residues in the CDR3. Per the germline V gene, CDR1 is SNHLY and CDR2 is FYNNEI. The CDR3 sequence is CASTWGYEQFF. In nucleotides, the CDR3 is TGTGCCAGCACCTGGGGGTATGAGCAGTTCTTC.

The CDR3 DNA reads as TGTGCCATCAGTGAGCCTGGTGGGTATGGGGGAAACTACGAGCAGTACTTC. It translates to CAISEPGGYGGNYEQYF. V is TRBV10-3 and J is TRBJ2-7; D might be TRBD1 or TRBD2, each matching 5 bases. The CDR3 has 17 amino acids. Trimming removed 2 bases at V and 3 bases at J, with 20 bases between. Germline V gene data show CDR1 as ENHRY and CDR2 as SYGVKD.

V is TRBV28 and J is TRBJ1-2; weak D call: TRBD1 (6 bases). The germline CDR1 and CDR2 sequences are MDHEN and SYDVKM. Trimming cost V 3 bases and J 0 bases, with 17 bases left between them. The CDR3 extends over 17 amino acids. In nucleotides, the CDR3 is TGTGCCAGCAGTTTTCTTCAGGGGTCTCAAGCTAACTATGGCTACACCTTC. Protein: CASSFLQGSQANYGYTF.

The chain recombines TRBV7-3 with TRBJ1-2; D possibly corresponds to TRBD1 (5 bases). This CDR3 region has 15 residues. Trimming pared 5 bases from V and 6 bases from J, leaving 19 bases between. The germline CDR1 and CDR2 sequences are SGHTA and FQGTGA. The CDR3 is CASSLGSGTADGYTF. DNA of the CDR3: TGTGCCAGCAGCCTAGGCTCCGGGACCGCTGATGGCTACACCTTC.

This chain joins TRBV7-9 and TRBJ1-1; D is ambiguous. Trimming cost V 1 base and J 6 bases, with 12 bases left between them. The germline CDR1 and CDR2 sequences are SEHNR and FQNEAQ (reference sequence). The CDR3 loop spans 14 amino acids. CDR3 bases: TGTGCCAGCAGCTTAGTGGTGGCCAGCTCTGAAGCTTTCTTT. Protein: CASSLVVASSEAFF.